This T cell receptor (beta chain) is from a study of blood T cell repertoires in COVID-19. Background on the study: The cDNA or gDNA used as material had been derived from T cells, B-cell-depleted T cells, or PBMCs.

In the authors' workflow: The assay estimated nucleated cells by amplifying reference gene primers. Generated by immunoSEQ multiplex PCR, the TCRdb table keeps only in-frame clones and is missing some. V and J calls and clone size follow that table, whereas D and trimming were derived from the DNA. This table has hundreds of thousands of clones, approximately 80% appearing once. Trimming at V came to 5 bases and at J to 5 bases, leaving 14 bases not matched to a gene. Germline CDR1 and CDR2: MNHEY and SVGEGT. This CDR3 has 16 residues. This receptor was identified in a woman older than 75 with acute or convalescent COVID-19. The V call is TRBV6-2 or TRBV6-3, the J call TRBJ2-5; 7 bases line up with TRBD2. Sequenced sample: peripheral blood. In DNA, the CDR3 is TGTGCCAGCAGTACCCTCGGCGCGGGAGTACGTGAGACCCAGTACTTC. Translated: CASSTLGAGVRETQYF.